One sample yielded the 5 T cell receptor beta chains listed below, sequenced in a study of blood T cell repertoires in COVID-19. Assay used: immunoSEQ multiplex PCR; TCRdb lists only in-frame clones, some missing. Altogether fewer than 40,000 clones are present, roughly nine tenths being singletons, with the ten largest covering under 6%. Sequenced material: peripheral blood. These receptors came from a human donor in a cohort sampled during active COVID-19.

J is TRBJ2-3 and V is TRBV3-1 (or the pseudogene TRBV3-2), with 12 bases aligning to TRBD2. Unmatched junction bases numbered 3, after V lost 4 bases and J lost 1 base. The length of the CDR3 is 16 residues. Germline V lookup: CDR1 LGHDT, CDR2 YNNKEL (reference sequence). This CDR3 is CASSPRTSGGTDTQYF. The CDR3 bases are TGTGCCAGCAGCCCCAGGACTAGCGGGGGCACAGATACGCAGTATTTT.

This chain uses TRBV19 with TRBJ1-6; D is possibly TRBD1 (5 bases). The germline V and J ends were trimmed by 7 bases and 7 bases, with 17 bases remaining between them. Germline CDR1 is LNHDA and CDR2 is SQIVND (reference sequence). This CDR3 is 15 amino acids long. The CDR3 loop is CASTDIREGNSPLHF. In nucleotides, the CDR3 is TGTGCCAGTACCGATATCAGGGAGGGAAATTCACCCCTCCACTTT. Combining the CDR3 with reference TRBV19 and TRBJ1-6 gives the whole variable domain DGGITQSPKYLFRKEGQNVTLSCEQNLNHDAMYWYRQDPGQGLRLIYYSQIVNDFQKGDIAEGYSVSREKKESFPLTVTSAQKNPTAFYLCASTDIREGNSPLHFGNGTRLTVT.

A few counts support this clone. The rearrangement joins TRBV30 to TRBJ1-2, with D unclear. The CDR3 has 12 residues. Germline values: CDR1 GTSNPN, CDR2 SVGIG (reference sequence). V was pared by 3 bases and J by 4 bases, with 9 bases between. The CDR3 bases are TGTGCCTGGAGGACCGACACCTATGGCTACACCTTC. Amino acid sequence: CAWRTDTYGYTF.

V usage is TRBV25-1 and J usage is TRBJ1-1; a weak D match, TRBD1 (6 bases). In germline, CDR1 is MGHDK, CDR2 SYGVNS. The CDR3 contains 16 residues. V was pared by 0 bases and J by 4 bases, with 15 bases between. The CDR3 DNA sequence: TGTGCCAGCAGTGAATATACAGGGCGCACGGGCACTGAAGCTTTCTTT. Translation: CASSEYTGRTGTEAFF.

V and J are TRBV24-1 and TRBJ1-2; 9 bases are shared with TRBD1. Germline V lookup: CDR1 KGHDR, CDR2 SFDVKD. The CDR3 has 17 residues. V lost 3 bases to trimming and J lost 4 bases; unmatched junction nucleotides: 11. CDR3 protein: CATSDPPGQGQGYGYTF. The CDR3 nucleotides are TGTGCCACCAGTGATCCACCGGGACAGGGTCAGGGCTATGGCTACACCTTC.